This entry is about one T cell receptor (beta chain). Its antigen is undetermined. The data belong to a study of response to subunit inactivated influenza vaccine. Study observations and caveats: With each seasonal influenza vaccination, the authors suggested, few new T cells are recruited.

Germline V gene lookup returns CDR1 SGHRS and CDR2 YFSETQ. Germline trimming cut 1 base from V and 5 bases from J; bases unmatched to any gene: 5. The CDR3 covers 15 residues. TCRdb re-analysed the RT-PCR reads in MiXCR, keeping a single row per CDR3 protein. This table has hundreds of thousands of distinct CDR3 sequences, roughly 14% appearing once. The sample here was PBMCs from blood, taken approximately 15 days before vaccination. The chain links TRBV5-1 to TRBJ2-5; 10 bases map to TRBD2. This TCR was recovered from a man aged 50 to 60 who received an inactivated influenza vaccine. This chain's CDR3 is CASSLSGGAWETQYF. The CDR3 nucleotides are TGCGCCAGCAGCTTGAGCGGGGGGGCCTGGGAGACCCAGTACTTC. Variable domain in full (rest from reference TRBV5-1 and TRBJ2-5): KAGVTQTPRYLIKTRGQQVTLSCSPISGHRSVSWYQQTPGQGLQFLFEYFSETQRNKGNFPGRFSGRQFSNSRSEMNVSTLELGDSALYLCASSLSGGAWETQYFGPGTRLLVL.